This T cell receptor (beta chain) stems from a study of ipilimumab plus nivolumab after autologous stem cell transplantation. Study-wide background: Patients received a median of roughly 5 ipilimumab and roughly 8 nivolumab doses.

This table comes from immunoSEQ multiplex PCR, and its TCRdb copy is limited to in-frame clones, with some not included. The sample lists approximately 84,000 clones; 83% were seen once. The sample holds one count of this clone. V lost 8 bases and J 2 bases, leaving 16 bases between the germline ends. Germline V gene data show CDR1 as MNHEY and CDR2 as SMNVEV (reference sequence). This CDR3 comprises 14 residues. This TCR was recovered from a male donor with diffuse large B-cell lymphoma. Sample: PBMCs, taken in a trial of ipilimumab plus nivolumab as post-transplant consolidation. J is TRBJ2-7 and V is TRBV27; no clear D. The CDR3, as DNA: TGTGCCAGCCCCTTCTTCCCCCTAACCTACGAGCAGTACTTC. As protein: CASPFFPLTYEQYF.